This T cell receptor beta chain was found in a study of blood T cell repertoires in COVID-19. The overall study: The United States, Italy and Spain supplied acute and convalescent COVID-19 samples. From T cells, B-cell-depleted T cells, or PBMCs came the material, which was cDNA or gDNA.

Germline V gene lookup returns CDR1 SGHRS and CDR2 YFSETQ. The CDR3 extends over 11 amino acids. V gave up 4 bases and J gave up 1 base, with 2 bases separating them. Symptom resolution, clearance, or two negative PCRs marked donors in Cohort 3 as recovered. With regard to this clone: Distinct nucleotide sequences in the sample also encode this CDR3.

The protocol was immunoSEQ multiplex PCR, while the TCRdb copy is restricted to in-frame clones and leaves out a portion. The data contain approximately 300,000 clones, around 86% of them singletons. What was sequenced was PBMCs or T cells enriched from blood (not recorded which). This clonotype was sampled from a man aged 55 to 70 who had recovered from COVID-19. The J gene is TRBJ2-5, the V gene TRBV5-1; D gene ambiguous. This CDR3 is CASSLQETQYF. The DNA for the CDR3 is TGCGCCAGCAGCCTCCAAGAGACCCAGTACTTC.